The TCR beta chain described here comes from a study of shared clonotypes between healthy human individuals. Study results and caveats: Naive subsets tended to show greater estimated richness than memory subsets.

V lost 0 bases and J 5 bases, leaving 10 bases between the germline ends. The CDR3 extends over 15 amino acids. CDR1 and CDR2 from the germline V gene are LGHNA and YSLEER. Concerning this clone: Its antigen is not known.

In the naive CD8 group, cells lacked CD45RO and were positively selected for CCR7, so terminally differentiated effector memory CD45RA+ cells were left out. Recent vaccinations or acute infections were absent in the healthy HIV-negative adult donors. In the original processing: ImmunoSEQ output held junction-only sequences without quality scores, so filtering differed. Generated by immunoSEQ multiplex PCR, the TCRdb table keeps only in-frame clones and is missing some. V, J and clone size derive from that table, while D and trimming were established from the DNA sequence. The sample contains some 2.1 million clones, over 85% of which appear only once.

The V gene is TRBV4-3, the J gene TRBJ2-2, with TRBD2 as a possible D gene (6 bases). Sequencing was done on a sample of naive CD8+ T cells from PBMCs. The TCR comes from a man younger than 30 in good health. Some clones in this sample may be carry-over from other donors' samples. CDR3: CASSQDRTITGELFF. CDR3 DNA: TGCGCCAGCAGCCAAGATAGGACTATTACCGGGGAGCTGTTTTTT.